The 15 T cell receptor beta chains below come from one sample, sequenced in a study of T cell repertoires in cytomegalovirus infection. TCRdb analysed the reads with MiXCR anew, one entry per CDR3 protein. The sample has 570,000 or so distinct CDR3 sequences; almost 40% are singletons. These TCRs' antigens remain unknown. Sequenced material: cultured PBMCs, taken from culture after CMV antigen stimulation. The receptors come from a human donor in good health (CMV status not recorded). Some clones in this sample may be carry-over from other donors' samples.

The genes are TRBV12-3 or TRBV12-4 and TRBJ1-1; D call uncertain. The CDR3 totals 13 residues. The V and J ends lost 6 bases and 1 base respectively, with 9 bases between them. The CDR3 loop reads CASSLPQNTEAFF. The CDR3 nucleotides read TGTGCCAGCAGCCTCCCTCAGAACACTGAAGCTTTCTTT.

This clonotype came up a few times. This CDR3 is CASSYWSSNSPLHF. In nucleotides, the CDR3 is TGTGCCAGCAGTTACTGGTCATCTAATTCACCCCTCCACTTT. V is TRBV6-5 and J is TRBJ1-6; D uncertain. Trimming shortened V by 1 base and J by 6 bases, and 7 bases separated the two germline ends. This CDR3 has 14 residues. Germline V lookup: CDR1 MNHEY, CDR2 SVGAGI.

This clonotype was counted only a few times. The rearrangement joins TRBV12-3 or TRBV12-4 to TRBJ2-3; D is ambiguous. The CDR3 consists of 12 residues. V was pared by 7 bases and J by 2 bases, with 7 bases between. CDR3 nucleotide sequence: TGTGCCAGCAAATCACTCACAGATACGCAGTATTTT. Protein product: CASKSLTDTQYF.

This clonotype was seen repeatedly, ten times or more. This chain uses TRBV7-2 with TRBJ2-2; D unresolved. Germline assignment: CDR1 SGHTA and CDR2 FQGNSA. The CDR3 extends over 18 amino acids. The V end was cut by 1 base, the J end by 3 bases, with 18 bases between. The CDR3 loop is CASSLEWSVRVDTGELFF. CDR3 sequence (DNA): TGTGCCAGCAGCTTAGAGTGGTCTGTCCGTGTGGACACCGGGGAGCTGTTTTTT.

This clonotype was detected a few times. For the CDR3, the DNA is TGTGCCAGCAGTGGCCCGCCTACATACGAGCAGTACTTC. Protein sequence: CASSGPPTYEQYF. The chain carries TRBV7-6 and TRBJ2-7; unclear D gene. V was cut by 6 bases and J by 4 bases, with 13 bases left in between. The CDR3 has 13 amino acids. Germline loops: CDR1 SGHVS, CDR2 FNYEAQ.

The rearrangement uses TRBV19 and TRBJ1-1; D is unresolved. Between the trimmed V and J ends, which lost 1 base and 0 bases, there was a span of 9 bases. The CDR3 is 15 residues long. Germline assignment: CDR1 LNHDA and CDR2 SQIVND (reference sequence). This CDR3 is CASSIAHAVNTEAFF. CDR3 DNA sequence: TGTGCCAGTAGTATAGCCCATGCAGTGAACACTGAAGCTTTCTTT.

CDR3 sequence: CASTGGALRSYNEQFF. CDR3 in DNA: TGTGCCAGCACCGGGGGGGCCCTCCGTTCCTACAATGAGCAGTTCTTC. The rearrangement uses TRBV2 and TRBJ2-1; 8 bases are a match to TRBD2. Per the germline V gene, CDR1 is SNHLY and CDR2 is FYNNEI. The ends lost 7 bases at V and 1 base at J; junction bases unmatched: 9. The CDR3 runs 16 residues.

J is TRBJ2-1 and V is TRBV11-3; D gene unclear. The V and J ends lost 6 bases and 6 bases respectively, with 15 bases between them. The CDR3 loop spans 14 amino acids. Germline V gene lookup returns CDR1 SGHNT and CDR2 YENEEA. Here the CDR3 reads CASSLLRTSNEQFF. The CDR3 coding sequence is TGTGCCAGCAGTCTCCTAAGGACCAGCAATGAGCAGTTCTTC.

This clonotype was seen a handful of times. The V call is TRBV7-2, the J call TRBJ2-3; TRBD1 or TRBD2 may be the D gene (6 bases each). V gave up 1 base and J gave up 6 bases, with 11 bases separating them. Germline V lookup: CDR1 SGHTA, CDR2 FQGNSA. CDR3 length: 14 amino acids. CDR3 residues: CASSLGWGADTQYF. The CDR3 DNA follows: TGTGCCAGCAGCTTAGGGTGGGGGGCGGATACGCAGTATTTT.

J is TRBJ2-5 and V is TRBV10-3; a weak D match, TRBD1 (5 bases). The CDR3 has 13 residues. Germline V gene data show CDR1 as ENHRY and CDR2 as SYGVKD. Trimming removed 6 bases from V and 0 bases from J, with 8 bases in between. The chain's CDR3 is CAIRGLDQETQYF. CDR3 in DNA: TGTGCCATCAGGGGGCTGGACCAAGAGACCCAGTACTTC.

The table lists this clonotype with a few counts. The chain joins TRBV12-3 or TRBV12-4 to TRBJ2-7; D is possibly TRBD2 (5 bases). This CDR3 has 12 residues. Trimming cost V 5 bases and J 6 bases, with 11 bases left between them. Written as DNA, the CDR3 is TGTGCCAGCAGTCTGGATGGGAGCGAGCAGTACTTC. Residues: CASSLDGSEQYF.

CDR3 nucleotide sequence: TGTGCCAGCAGCTTCTACCGGGGGGACGGAGAGACCCAGTACTTC. Its translation: CASSFYRGDGETQYF. V usage is TRBV5-4 and J usage is TRBJ2-5; TRBD2 matches at 7 bases. J gave up 4 bases and V 2 bases, and 8 bases lay outside the gene matches. The CDR3 totals 15 residues. CDR1 is SGHNT, CDR2 YYREEE, per germline (reference sequence).

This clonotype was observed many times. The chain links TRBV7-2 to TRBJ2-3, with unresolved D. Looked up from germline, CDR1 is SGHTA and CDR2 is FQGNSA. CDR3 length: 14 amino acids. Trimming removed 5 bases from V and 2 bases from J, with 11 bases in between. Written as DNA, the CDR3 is TGTGCCAGCAGCGAATGGTTACCCACAGATACGCAGTATTTT. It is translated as CASSEWLPTDTQYF.

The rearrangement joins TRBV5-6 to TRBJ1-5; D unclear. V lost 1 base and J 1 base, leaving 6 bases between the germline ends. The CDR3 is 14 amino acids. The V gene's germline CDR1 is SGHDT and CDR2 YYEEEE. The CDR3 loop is CASSLYISNQPQHF. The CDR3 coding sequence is TGTGCCAGCAGCTTGTACATAAGCAATCAGCCCCAGCATTTT.

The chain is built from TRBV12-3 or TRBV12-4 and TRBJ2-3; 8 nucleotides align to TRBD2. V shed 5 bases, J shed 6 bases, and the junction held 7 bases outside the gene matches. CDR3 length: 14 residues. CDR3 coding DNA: TGTGCCAGCAGTGCCGGGACTAGGGCTGATACGCAGTATTTT. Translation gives CASSAGTRADTQYF.